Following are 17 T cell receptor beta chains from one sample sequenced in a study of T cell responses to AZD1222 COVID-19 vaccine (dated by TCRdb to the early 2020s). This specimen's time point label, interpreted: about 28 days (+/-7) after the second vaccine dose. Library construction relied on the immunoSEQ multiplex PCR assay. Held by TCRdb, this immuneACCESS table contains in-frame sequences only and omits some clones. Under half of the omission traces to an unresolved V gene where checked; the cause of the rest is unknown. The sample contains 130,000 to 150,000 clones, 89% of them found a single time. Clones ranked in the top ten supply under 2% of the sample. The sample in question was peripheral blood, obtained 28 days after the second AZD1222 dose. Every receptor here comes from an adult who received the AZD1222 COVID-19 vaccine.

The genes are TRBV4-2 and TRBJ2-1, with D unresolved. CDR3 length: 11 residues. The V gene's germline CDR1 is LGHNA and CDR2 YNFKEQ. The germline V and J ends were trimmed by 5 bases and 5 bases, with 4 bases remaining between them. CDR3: CASSTDNEQFF. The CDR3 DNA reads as TGTGCCAGCAGCACGGACAATGAGCAGTTCTTC.

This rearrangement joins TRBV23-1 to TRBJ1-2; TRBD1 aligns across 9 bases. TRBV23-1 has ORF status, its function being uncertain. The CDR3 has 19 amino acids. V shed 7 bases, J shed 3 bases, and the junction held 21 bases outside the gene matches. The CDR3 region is CASIPPNRSKGDRDYGYTF. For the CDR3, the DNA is TGCGCCAGCATCCCCCCAAATCGTTCGAAAGGGGACAGGGACTATGGCTACACCTTC.

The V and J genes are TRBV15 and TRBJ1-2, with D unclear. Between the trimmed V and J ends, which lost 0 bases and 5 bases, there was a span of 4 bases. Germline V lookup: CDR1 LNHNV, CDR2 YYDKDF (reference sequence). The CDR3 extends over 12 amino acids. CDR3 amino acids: CATSRDLYGYTF. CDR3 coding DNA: TGTGCCACCAGCAGAGATCTTTATGGCTACACCTTC.

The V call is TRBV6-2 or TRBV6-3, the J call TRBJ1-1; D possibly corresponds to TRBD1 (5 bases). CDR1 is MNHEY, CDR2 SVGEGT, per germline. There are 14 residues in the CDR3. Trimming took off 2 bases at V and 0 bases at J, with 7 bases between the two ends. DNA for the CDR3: TGTGCCAGCAGTTACAGGGGCCTGAACACTGAAGCTTTCTTT. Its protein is CASSYRGLNTEAFF.

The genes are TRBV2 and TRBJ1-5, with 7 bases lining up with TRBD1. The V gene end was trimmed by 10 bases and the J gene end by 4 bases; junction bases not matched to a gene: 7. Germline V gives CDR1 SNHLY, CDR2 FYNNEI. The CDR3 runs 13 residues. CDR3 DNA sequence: TGTGCCACCTCGACAGGGAGAAATCAGCCCCAGCATTTT. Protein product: CATSTGRNQPQHF.

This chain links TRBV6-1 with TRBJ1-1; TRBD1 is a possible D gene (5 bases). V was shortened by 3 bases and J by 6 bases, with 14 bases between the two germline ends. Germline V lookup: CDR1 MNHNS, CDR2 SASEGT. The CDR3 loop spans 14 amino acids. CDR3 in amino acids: CASSEWTAGAEAFF. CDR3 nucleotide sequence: TGTGCCAGCAGTGAGTGGACCGCGGGGGCTGAAGCTTTCTTT.

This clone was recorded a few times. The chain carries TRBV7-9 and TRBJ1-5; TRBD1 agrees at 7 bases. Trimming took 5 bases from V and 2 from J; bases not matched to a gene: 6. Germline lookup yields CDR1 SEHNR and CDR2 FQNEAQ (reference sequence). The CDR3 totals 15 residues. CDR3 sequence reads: CASSPQGQGNQPQHF. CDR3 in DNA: TGTGCCAGCAGCCCTCAAGGACAGGGCAATCAGCCCCAGCATTTT.

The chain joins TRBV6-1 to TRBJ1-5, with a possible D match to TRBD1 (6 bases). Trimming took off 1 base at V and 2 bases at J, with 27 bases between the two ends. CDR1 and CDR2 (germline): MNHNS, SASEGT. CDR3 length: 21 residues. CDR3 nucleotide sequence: TGTGCCAGCAGTGAAGGTTGGGGGGGCCTTGGGAATTTTATTCGCAATCAGCCCCAGCATTTT. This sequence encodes CASSEGWGGLGNFIRNQPQHF.

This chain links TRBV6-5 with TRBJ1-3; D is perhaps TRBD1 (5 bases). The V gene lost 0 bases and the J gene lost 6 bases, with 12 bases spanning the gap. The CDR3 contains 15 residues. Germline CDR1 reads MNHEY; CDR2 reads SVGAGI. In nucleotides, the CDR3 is TGTGCCAGCAGTTACTCTCGGACACTCGAAAACACCATATATTTT. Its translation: CASSYSRTLENTIYF.

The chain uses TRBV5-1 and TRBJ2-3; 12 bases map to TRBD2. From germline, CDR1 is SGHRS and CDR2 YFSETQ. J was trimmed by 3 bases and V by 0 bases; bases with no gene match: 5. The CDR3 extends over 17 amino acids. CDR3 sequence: CASSLAKTSGSTDTQYF. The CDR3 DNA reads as TGCGCCAGCAGCTTGGCCAAGACTAGCGGGAGTACAGATACGCAGTATTTT.

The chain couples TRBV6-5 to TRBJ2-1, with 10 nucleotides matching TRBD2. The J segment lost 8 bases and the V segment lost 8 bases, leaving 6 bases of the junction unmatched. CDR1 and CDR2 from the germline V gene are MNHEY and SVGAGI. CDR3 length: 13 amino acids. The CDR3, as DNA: TGTGCCAGCCTAGCGGGAGCCAGCCATGAGCAGTTCTTC. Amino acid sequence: CASLAGASHEQFF.

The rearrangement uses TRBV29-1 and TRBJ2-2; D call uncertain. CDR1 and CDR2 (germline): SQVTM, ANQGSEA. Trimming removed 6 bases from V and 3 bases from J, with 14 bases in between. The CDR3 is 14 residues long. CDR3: CSVQTFVDTGELFF. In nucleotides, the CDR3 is TGCAGCGTCCAGACGTTTGTCGACACCGGGGAGCTGTTTTTT.

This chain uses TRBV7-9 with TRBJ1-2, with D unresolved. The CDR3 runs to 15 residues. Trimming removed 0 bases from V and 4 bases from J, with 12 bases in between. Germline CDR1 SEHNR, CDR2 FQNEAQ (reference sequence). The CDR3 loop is CASSLATPDFYGYTF. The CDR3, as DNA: TGTGCCAGCAGCTTAGCGACACCCGATTTCTATGGCTACACCTTC.

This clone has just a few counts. The CDR3 nucleotides read TGCGCCAGCGCCGGTGGGAAAGGGTACAATGAGCAGTTCTTC. This encodes CASAGGKGYNEQFF. The chain couples TRBV5-1 to TRBJ2-1; D unresolved. In germline, CDR1 is SGHRS, CDR2 YFSETQ. This CDR3 has 14 amino acids. V lost 7 bases to trimming and J lost 4 bases, with 15 bases between them. Full variable domain (outside the CDR3, taken from reference TRBV5-1 and TRBJ2-1): KAGVTQTPRYLIKTRGQQVTLSCSPISGHRSVSWYQQTPGQGLQFLFEYFSETQRNKGNFPGRFSGRQFSNSRSEMNVSTLELGDSALYLCASAGGKGYNEQFFGPGTRLTVL.

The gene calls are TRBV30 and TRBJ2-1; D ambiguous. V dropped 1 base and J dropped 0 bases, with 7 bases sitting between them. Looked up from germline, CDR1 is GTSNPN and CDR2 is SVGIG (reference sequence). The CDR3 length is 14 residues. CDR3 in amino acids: CAWSGLDSYNEQFF. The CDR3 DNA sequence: TGTGCCTGGAGTGGGTTAGACTCCTACAATGAGCAGTTCTTC.

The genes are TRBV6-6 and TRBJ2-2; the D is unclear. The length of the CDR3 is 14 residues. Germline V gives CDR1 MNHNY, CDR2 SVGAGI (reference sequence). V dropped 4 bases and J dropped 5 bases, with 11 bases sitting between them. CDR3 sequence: CASSFLDLTGELFF. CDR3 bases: TGTGCCAGCAGTTTCCTCGACCTGACCGGGGAGCTGTTTTTT.

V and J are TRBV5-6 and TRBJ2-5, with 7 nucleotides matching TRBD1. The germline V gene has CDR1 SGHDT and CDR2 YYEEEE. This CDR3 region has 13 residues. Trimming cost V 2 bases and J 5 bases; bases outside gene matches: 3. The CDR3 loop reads CASSFYRGETQYF. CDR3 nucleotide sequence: TGTGCCAGCAGCTTTTACAGGGGCGAGACCCAGTACTTC.